The TCR beta chain described here comes from a study of blood T cell repertoires in COVID-19 (dated by TCRdb to 2020 to 2022). The study in broad terms: Samples from collaborators originated in the United States, Italy and Spain and spanned both the acute and convalescent phases of COVID-19. The material from the prospective study consisted of cDNA or gDNA derived from T cells, B-cell-depleted T cells, or PBMCs. Where available, HLA class I and class II types were taken from metadata supplied by the sample provider and were not determined by assay-based typing. A de-identified subject ID, COVID-19 status, age in years and sex were almost always included in the sample metadata. The dataset comprised deeply sampled blood TCRbeta repertoires from subjects exposed to, actively infected with, or recovered from COVID-19. A freely available public database, intended as a resource for researchers studying the immune response to SARS-CoV-2, is where the repertoires were released. The samples were drawn from two sources: the first 160 participants of the ongoing ImmuneRACE study, and approximately 1,300 subjects contributed by 6 global collaborators.

One collaborating source in Seattle enrolled patients during active infection and followed them longitudinally through the course of disease. Collaborating institutions collected whole blood in K2EDTA tubes following their own protocols. For TCRbeta analysis, collaborators shipped samples as frozen whole blood, isolated PBMCs, or DNA extracted from either of those sample types. TCRbeta CDR3 regions were amplified from genomic DNA by means of the immunoSEQ Assay, a bias-controlled multiplex PCR. As for the authors' bioinformatics: The number of nucleated cells in each sample was estimated from the amplification of reference gene primers within the assay. Sequence reads were collapsed and filtered to measure the absolute abundance of every unique TCRbeta CDR3 rearrangement. For each sample, productive Simpson clonality was calculated by taking the square root of Simpson's diversity index across productive rearrangements. TCRdb stores this immuneACCESS table with in-frame sequences only. Part of the clones is absent; in the studies checked, under half of the shortfall reflects unresolved V genes, and no reason is known for the rest. The V and J calls and clone size were taken over from that table, and D and trimming were inferred from the DNA. Across this sample there are about 160,000 clones, with around nine tenths seen only once. The ten largest clones add up to around 10% of the sample.

Beyond this particular receptor, the publication reports: The quantity of clinical and demographic metadata differed by source and by participant and was supplied without curation.

As regards this clone: What this receptor recognizes is not known. Base quality data are lacking; no much larger clone is found one base away.

Taken from the germline V gene, the CDR1 and CDR2 loops are SGHRS and YFSETQ. Spanning cysteine to phenylalanine, the CDR3 consists of 13 amino acids. The retained sequence is limited to the CDR3, 39 bases, with the frame set at the first base. Trimming removed 4 bases from V and 6 bases from J, leaving 10 bases between the germline ends. The sample consisted of peripheral blood. The clonotype originates from a woman in her 70s with COVID-19, enrolled during active disease. This chain joins TRBV5-1 to TRBJ1-4; TRBD1 might be the D gene, on 5 matching bases. The CDR3 is CASSVDSYEKLFF. Here is the DNA: TGCGCCAGCAGCGTAGACAGTTATGAAAAACTGTTTTTT.